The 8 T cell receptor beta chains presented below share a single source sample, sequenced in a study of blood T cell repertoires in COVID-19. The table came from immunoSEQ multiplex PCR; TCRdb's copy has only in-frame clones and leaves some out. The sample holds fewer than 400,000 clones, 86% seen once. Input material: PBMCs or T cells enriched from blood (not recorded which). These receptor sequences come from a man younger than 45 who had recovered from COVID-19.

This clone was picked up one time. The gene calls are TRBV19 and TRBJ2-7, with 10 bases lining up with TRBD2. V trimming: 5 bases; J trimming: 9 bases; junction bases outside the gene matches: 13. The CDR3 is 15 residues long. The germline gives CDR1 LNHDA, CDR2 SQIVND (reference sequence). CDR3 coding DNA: TGTGCCAGTAGTTCCTCGCCAAGCGGGGGGGTGGGGCAGTACTTC. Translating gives CASSSSPSGGVGQYF.

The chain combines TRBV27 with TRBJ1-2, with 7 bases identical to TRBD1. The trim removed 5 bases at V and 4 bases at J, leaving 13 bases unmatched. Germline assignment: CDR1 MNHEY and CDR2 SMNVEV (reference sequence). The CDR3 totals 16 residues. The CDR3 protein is CASSPTQTGWGYGYTF. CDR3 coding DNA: TGTGCCAGCAGTCCGACCCAGACAGGGTGGGGCTATGGCTACACCTTC.

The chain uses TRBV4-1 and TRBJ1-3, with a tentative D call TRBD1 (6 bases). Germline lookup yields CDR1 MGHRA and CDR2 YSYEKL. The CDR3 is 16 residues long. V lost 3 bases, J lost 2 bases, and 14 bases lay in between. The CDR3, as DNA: TGCGCCAGCAGCCAGACCGCAGGGGTCACTGGAAACACCATATATTTT. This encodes CASSQTAGVTGNTIYF.

The CDR3 coding sequence is TGTGCCAGCAGGGTGGGGCGGATACAAGAGACCCAGTACTTC. Protein: CASRVGRIQETQYF. The chain carries TRBV5-6 and TRBJ2-5; possibly TRBD1 for D (5 bases). V lost 5 bases and J lost 2, with 13 bases in between. This CDR3 region has 14 residues. Germline-derived CDR1 and CDR2 are SGHDT and YYEEEE.

CDR3 coding DNA: TGTGCCAGCAGCGGAACCGGGAAAATCTACGAGCAGTACTTC. This translates into CASSGTGKIYEQYF. The chain employs TRBV13 and TRBJ2-7; weak D call: TRBD2 (5 bases). Germline V gene data show CDR1 as PRHDT and CDR2 as FYEKMQ (reference sequence). V shed 5 bases and J shed 3 bases, with 14 bases lying between them. This CDR3 comprises 14 residues.

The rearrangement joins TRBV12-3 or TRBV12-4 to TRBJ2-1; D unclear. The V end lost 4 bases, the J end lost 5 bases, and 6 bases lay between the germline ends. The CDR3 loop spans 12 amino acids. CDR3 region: CASSSANNEQFF. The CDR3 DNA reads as TGTGCCAGCAGTTCCGCGAACAATGAGCAGTTCTTC.

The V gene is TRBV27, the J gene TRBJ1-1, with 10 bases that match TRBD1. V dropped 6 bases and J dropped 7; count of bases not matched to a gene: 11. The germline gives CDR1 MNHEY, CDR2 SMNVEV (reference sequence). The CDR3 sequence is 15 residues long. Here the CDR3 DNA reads TGTGCCAGCAGGGCGGGGAGACAGGGGGCCTTTGAAGCTTTCTTT. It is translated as CASRAGRQGAFEAFF.

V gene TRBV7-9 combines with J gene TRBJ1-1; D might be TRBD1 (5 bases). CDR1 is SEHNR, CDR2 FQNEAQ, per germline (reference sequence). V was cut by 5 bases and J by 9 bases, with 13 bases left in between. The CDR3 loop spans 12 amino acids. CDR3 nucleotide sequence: TGTGCCAGCAGCATTACAGGTTTTCAAGCTTTCTTT. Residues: CASSITGFQAFF. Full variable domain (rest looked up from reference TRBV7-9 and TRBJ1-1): DTGVSQNPRHKITKRGQNVTFRCDPISEHNRLYWYRQTLGQGPEFLTYFQNEAQLEKSRLLSDRFSAERPKGSFSTLEIQRTEQGDSAMYLCASSITGFQAFFGQGTRLTVV.